Below, 14 T cell receptor beta chains from the same sample are listed, as sequenced in a study of T-cell reconstitution after alpha-beta-depleted transplantation in children (dated by TCRdb to 2016 to 2017). The library was made by PCR. The instrument given in TCRdb is Illumina HiSeq 2500. To normalize quantification of the TCRbeta repertoire, the TCR libraries were built with molecular barcoding that relied on unique molecular identifiers. TCRdb cleaned the public reads at Q25 with fastp, built clones with MiXCR and kept in-frame beta chains. Every CDR3 protein is listed once, alongside the most common genes and DNA of its rows. This sample is represented by over 450,000 distinct CDR3 sequences; 10% of them were singletons. The top ten clonotypes cover around 2.2% of the sample. The intended sense of this specimen's treatment or condition label: allogeneic hematopoietic cell transplantation with graft depleted of TCRalphabeta T cells and CD19 B cells.

The material sequenced was PBMCs, taken before TCRalphabeta/CD19-depleted stem cell transplant. All receptors come from a child aged 2-15 years with inherited bone marrow failure, due to receive a stem cell transplant.

This chain connects TRBV20-1 to TRBJ2-1; perhaps TRBD2 as D (5 bases). There are 12 residues in the CDR3. The V gene lost 0 bases and the J gene lost 7 bases, with 7 bases spanning the gap. The germline gives CDR1 DFQATT, CDR2 SNEGSKA (reference sequence). Here the CDR3 DNA reads TGCAGTGCTAGAGATCCGGGGAATGAGCAGTTCTTC. Translated, it gives CSARDPGNEQFF.

This clonotype was seen at least ten times. The chain carries TRBV20-1 and TRBJ2-3; weak D call: TRBD2 (7 bases). Trimming removed 5 bases from V and 0 bases from J, with 18 bases in between. CDR1 is DFQATT, CDR2 SNEGSKA, per germline (reference sequence). The length of the CDR3 is 16 residues. The CDR3 sequence is CSAGGRGTPSTDTQYF. CDR3 nucleotide sequence: TGCAGTGCTGGGGGGCGGGGGACGCCTAGCACAGATACGCAGTATTTT.

This clonotype has at least ten counts. The chain recombines TRBV30 with TRBJ1-2, with 9 positions matching TRBD1. CDR3 length: 15 amino acids. Per germline, CDR1 GTSNPN and CDR2 SVGIG (reference sequence). V lost 4 bases, J lost 4 bases, and 10 bases stayed unmatched. For the CDR3, the DNA is TGTGCCTGGATCCACATGGACAGGGGACTCTATGGCTACACCTTC. Translating gives CAWIHMDRGLYGYTF.

Many counts were recorded for this clonotype. This rearrangement joins TRBV10-3 to TRBJ2-6, with D hard to call. Looked up from germline, CDR1 is ENHRY and CDR2 is SYGVKD. The CDR3 sequence is 18 residues long. The V gene lost 4 bases and the J gene lost 0 bases, with 16 bases spanning the gap. The CDR3 is CAISVTGRGHSGANVLTF. DNA of the CDR3: TGTGCCATCAGTGTCACTGGGCGAGGCCACTCTGGGGCCAACGTCCTGACTTTC.

This clonotype was observed at least ten times. V usage is TRBV10-3 and J usage is TRBJ2-7, with a weak D call TRBD2 (7 bases). The CDR3 spans 14 residues. Germline V gene data show CDR1 as ENHRY and CDR2 as SYGVKD. With 2 bases removed from V and 3 bases from J, the gap between germline ends came to 11 bases. CDR3 loop: CAISEGGANYEQYF. The CDR3 nucleotides read TGTGCCATCAGTGAGGGGGGGGCGAACTACGAGCAGTACTTC.

The genes are TRBV7-9 and TRBJ1-4, with unresolved D. The V end lost 1 base, the J end lost 5 bases, and 11 bases lay between the germline ends. The CDR3 runs to 15 residues. CDR1 SEHNR and CDR2 FQNEAQ come from the germline V gene (reference sequence). CDR3 sequence reads: CASSLEVFPNEKLFF. For the CDR3, the DNA is TGTGCCAGCAGCTTAGAGGTCTTCCCCAATGAAAAACTGTTTTTT.

This clonotype came up many times. The rearrangement joins TRBV12-3 or TRBV12-4 to TRBJ2-1, with D perhaps matching TRBD1 (10 bases). V was pared by 6 bases and J by 7 bases, with 34 bases between. The CDR3 consists of 20 residues. For the CDR3, the DNA is TGTGCCAGCAGAGCGGGTTGGGACAGGGGTTCTAGCGGGGTCAGGAATGAGCAGTTCTTC. This encodes CASRAGWDRGSSGVRNEQFF.

The chain recombines TRBV4-3 with TRBJ2-2, with 11 nucleotides matching TRBD2. This CDR3 is built from 19 residues. V shed 0 bases, J shed 7 bases, and the junction held 13 bases outside the gene matches. Germline loops: CDR1 LGHNA, CDR2 YSLEER. As DNA, the CDR3 is TGCGCCAGCAGCCAAGATGGGGAGGTTAGCGGGAGGGCCGTCGGGGAGCTGTTTTTT. Residues: CASSQDGEVSGRAVGELFF.

Notes on this clonotype: An end of the junction does not agree with germline; a read error may underlie this. V usage is TRBV29-1 and J usage is TRBJ2-3, with 11 bases matching TRBD2. This CDR3 has 16 amino acids. Germline CDR1 is SQVTM and CDR2 is ANQGSEA. CDR3 amino acids: CSVDGTSGISTYTQYF. The CDR3 DNA sequence: TGCAGCGTTGATGGGACTAGCGGAATCAGCACATATACGCAGTATTTT.

V gene TRBV11-2 combines with J gene TRBJ2-7; D remains unclear. There are 12 residues in the CDR3. Germline lookup yields CDR1 SGHAT and CDR2 FQNNGV. V was shortened by 2 bases and J by 7 bases, with 9 bases between the two germline ends. This CDR3 reads CASSLQHWEQYF. The DNA for the CDR3 is TGTGCCAGCAGCTTACAACACTGGGAGCAGTACTTC.

This clonotype was picked up a small number of times. This chain connects TRBV4-3 to TRBJ2-2; 10 nucleotides agree with TRBD2. Germline loops: CDR1 LGHNA, CDR2 YSLEER. This CDR3 comprises 18 residues. V gave up 1 base and J gave up 4 bases; unmatched junction bases: 9. Here the CDR3 reads CASSQGPAGGPGTGELFF. The CDR3 DNA sequence: TGCGCCAGCAGCCAAGGGCCAGCGGGAGGGCCAGGCACCGGGGAGCTGTTTTTT.

There are many counts of this clonotype. This CDR3 reads CASSLVPRGGQETQYF. The CDR3 bases are TGTGCCAGCAGCTTGGTTCCGAGGGGAGGCCAAGAGACCCAGTACTTC. This chain uses TRBV5-6 with TRBJ2-5, with a possible D match to TRBD2 (6 bases). V lost 0 bases and J lost 1, with 13 bases in between. The CDR3 is 16 residues long. Germline V CDR1 and CDR2: SGHDT, YYEEEE.

This clonotype was observed at least ten times. This chain connects TRBV7-9 to TRBJ2-1; tentative D call: TRBD2 (5 bases). Germline loops: CDR1 SEHNR, CDR2 FQNEAQ (reference sequence). CDR3 length: 12 residues. V was clipped by 6 bases and J by 12 bases, with 15 bases between them. CDR3 bases: TGTGCCAGCAGGGAGGACTGGGAGCGGCAGTTCTTC. Translated: CASREDWERQFF.

This clonotype has a count of ten or more. The chain links TRBV29-1 to TRBJ2-3, with 8 bases that match TRBD2. The CDR3 loop spans 16 amino acids. Unmatched junction bases numbered 9, after V lost 3 bases and J lost 1 base. Germline lookup yields CDR1 SQVTM and CDR2 ANQGSEA. The CDR3 region is CSVDGLAGSGTDTQYF. The CDR3 DNA follows: TGCAGCGTTGACGGCCTAGCGGGTTCCGGCACAGATACGCAGTATTTT.